This TCR beta chain was captured by sequencing in a study of blood T cell repertoires in COVID-19. Study-level information: COVID-19 samples collected from the United States, Italy and Spain covered acute and convalescent phases.

Germline CDR1 and CDR2: ENHRY and SYGVKD. V lost 0 bases, J lost 4 bases, and 6 bases lay in between. This CDR3 region has 13 residues. Original analysis: Reference gene primer amplification yielded estimated nucleated cell counts. Using immunoSEQ multiplex PCR, the repertoire was profiled, and TCRdb retains in-frame clones only, with some absent. From that table come the V and J calls and clone size; the DNA was used to work out D and trimming. This sample has 100,000 or so clones, with roughly nine tenths found just once. This clonotype originated in a man aged 45-60 years with active COVID-19. The sequenced sample was peripheral blood. The chain couples TRBV10-3 to TRBJ2-5; D gene unclear. The CDR3 region has the DNA TGTGCCATCAGTGAGTCCCAGGTAGAGACCCAGTACTTC. This gives the protein CAISESQVETQYF.